This TCR beta chain was observed in a study of tumor and adjacent non-tumor tissue in lung cancer. RNA was extracted from bulk tissue without any cell sorting. The normal lung tissue was taken more than 3 cm from the tumor edge. TCRbeta libraries were built with three rounds of nested PCR, modified from ARM-PCR. MiXCR, applied by TCRdb to the multiplex PCR reads, yields one record per CDR3 protein. The data show fewer than 100,000 distinct CDR3 sequences, with roughly 77% seen just once and 20% to 25% held by the top ten. About this clonotype itself: One end of the junction is discordant with germline, which a read error may explain.

CDR3 length equals 12 residues. Specimen: distant non-tumor lung tissue. This clonotype was sampled from a woman aged 45 to 65 with non-small cell lung cancer. The rearrangement uses TRBV12-3 or TRBV12-4 and TRBJ2-7; no clear D. In DNA form, the CDR3 reads TGTGCCAGCGACCGTGGTTCCTACGAGCAGCACTTC. It is translated as CASDRGSYEQHF.